This TCR beta chain was sequenced in a study of T cell responses to AZD1222 COVID-19 vaccine. This CDR3 is built from 15 residues. V was cut by 5 bases and J by 7 bases, with 20 bases left in between. The germline CDR1 and CDR2 sequences are SGHAT and FQNNGV. Clones were sequenced by immunoSEQ multiplex PCR, and TCRdb holds only the in-frame ones, with some missing. The sample carries some 120,000 clones, around 85% recorded once. This clone was counted between two and nine times. This chain joins TRBV11-2 and TRBJ2-5; D ambiguous. Source: peripheral blood, taken 28 days after the second AZD1222 dose. The sequence derives from an adult who received the AZD1222 COVID-19 vaccine. The CDR3 sequence: CASSTPRSTVGTQYF. For the CDR3, the DNA is TGTGCCAGCAGCACGCCCAGATCAACCGTAGGGACCCAGTACTTC.